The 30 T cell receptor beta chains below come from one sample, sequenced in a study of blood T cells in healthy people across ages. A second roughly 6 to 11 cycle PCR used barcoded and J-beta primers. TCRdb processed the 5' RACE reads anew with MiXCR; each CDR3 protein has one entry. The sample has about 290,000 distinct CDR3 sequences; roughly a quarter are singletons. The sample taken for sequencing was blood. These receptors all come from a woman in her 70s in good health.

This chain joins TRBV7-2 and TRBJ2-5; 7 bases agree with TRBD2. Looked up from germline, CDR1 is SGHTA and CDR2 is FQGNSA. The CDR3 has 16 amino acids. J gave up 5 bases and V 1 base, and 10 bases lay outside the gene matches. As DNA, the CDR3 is TGTGCCAGCAGCTTAGGGGGGGGGACGATGTTGGAGACCCAGTACTTC. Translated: CASSLGGGTMLETQYF.

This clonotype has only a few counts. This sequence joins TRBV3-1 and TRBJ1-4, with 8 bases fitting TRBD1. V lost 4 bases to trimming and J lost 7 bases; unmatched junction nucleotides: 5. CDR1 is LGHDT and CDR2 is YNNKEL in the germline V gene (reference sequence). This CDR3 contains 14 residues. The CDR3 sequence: CASSLTGDREKLFF. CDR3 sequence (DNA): TGTGCCAGCAGCCTGACAGGGGATCGTGAAAAACTGTTTTTT.

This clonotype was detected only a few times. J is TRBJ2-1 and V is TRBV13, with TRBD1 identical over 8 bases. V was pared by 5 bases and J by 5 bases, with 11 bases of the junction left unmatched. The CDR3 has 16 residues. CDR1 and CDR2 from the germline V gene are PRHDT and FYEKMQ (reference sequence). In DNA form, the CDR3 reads TGTGCCAGCAGCAGAGGGGAACGGGACAGGAACAATGAGCAGTTCTTC. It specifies CASSRGERDRNNEQFF.

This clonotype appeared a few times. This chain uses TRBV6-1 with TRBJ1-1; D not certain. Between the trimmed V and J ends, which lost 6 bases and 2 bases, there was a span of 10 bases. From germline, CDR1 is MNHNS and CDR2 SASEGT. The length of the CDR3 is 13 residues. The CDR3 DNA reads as TGTGCCAGCAGAGGACGGGAAAACACTGAAGCTTTCTTT. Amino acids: CASRGRENTEAFF.

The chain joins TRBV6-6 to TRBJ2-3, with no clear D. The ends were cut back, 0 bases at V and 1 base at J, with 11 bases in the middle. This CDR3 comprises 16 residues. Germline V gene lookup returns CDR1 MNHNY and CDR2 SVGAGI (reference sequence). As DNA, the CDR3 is TGTGCCAGCAGTTACTCGGAGAGACCGGGCACAGATACGCAGTATTTT. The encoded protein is CASSYSERPGTDTQYF.

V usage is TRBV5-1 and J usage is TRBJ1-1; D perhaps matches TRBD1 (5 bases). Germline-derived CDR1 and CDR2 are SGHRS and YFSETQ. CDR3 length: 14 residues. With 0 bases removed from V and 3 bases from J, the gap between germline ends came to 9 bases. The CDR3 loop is CASSLARGDTEAFF. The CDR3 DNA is TGCGCCAGCAGCTTGGCCAGAGGGGACACTGAAGCTTTCTTT.

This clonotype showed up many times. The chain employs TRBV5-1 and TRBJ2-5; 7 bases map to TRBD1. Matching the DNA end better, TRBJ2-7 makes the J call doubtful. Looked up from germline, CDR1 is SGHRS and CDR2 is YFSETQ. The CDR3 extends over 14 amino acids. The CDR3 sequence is CASSVTGTVNEQYF. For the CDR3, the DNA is TGCGCCAGCAGCGTAACAGGGACAGTCAACGAGCAGTACTTC.

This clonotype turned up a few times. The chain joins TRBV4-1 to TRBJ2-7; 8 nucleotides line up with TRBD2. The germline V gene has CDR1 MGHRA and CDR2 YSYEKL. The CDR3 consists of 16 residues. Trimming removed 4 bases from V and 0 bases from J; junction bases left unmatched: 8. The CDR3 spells CASSPKWSGSSYEQYF. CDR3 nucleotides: TGCGCCAGCAGCCCCAAGTGGAGCGGGAGCTCCTACGAGCAGTACTTC.

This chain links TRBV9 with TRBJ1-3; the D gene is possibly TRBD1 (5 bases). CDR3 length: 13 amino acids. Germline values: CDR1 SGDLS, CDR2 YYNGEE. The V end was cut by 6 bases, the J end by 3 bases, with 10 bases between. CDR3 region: CASKGEGGNTIYF. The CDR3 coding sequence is TGTGCCAGCAAAGGGGAAGGTGGAAACACCATATATTTT.

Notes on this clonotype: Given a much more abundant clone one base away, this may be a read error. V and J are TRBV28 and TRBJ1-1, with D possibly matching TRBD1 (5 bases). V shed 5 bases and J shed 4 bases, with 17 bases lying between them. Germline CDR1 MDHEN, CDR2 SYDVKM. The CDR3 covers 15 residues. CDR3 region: CASSHRTRRPTEAFF. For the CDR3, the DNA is TGTGCCAGCAGTCATCGGACAAGGAGACCCACTGAAGCTTTCTTT.

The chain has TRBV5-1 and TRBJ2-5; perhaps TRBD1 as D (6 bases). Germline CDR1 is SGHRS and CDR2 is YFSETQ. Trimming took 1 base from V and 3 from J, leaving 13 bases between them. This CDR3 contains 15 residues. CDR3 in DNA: TGCGCCAGCAGCTTGCGAGGACAGAGGGAAGAGACCCAGTACTTC. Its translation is CASSLRGQREETQYF.

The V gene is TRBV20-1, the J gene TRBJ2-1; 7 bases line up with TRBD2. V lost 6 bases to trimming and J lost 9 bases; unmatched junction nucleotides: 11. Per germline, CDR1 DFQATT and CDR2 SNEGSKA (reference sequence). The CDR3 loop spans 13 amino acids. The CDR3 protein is CSAEPAGSIEQFF. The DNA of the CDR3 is TGCAGTGCCGAACCAGCGGGATCGATTGAGCAGTTCTTC.

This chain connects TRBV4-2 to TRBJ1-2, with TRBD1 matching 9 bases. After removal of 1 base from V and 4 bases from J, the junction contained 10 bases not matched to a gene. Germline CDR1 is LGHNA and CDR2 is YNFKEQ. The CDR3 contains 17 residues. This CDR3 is CASSQAGQGQGVYGYTF. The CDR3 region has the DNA TGTGCCAGCAGCCAAGCGGGACAGGGTCAAGGCGTCTATGGCTACACCTTC.

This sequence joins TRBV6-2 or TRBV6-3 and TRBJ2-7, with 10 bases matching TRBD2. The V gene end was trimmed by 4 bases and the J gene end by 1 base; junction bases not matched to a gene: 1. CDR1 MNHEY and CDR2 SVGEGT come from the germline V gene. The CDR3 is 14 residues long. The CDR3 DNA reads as TGTGCCAGCAGTTTAGCGGGAGGTTCCTACGAGCAGTACGTC. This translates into CASSLAGGSYEQYV.

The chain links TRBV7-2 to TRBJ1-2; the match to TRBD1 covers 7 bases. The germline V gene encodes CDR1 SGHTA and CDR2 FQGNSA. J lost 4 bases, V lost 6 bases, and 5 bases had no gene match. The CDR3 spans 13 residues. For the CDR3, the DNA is TGTGCCAGCAGACCGGGACAGCCCTATGGCTACACCTTC. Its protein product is CASRPGQPYGYTF.

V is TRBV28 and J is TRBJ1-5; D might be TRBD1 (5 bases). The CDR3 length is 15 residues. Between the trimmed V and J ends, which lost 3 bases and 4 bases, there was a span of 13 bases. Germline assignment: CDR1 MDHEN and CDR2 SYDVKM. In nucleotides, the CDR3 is TGTGCCAGCAGTTTCGTCCAGGGTGGAAATCAGCCCCAGCATTTT. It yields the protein CASSFVQGGNQPQHF.

The CDR3 nucleotides are TGTGCCACCGGACGGGTCGGTGAAAACACCATATATTTT. Translated, it gives CATGRVGENTIYF. This rearrangement joins TRBV6-5 to TRBJ1-3, with D uncertain. CDR1 MNHEY and CDR2 SVGAGI come from the germline V gene. This CDR3 comprises 13 residues. V was trimmed by 10 bases and J by 6 bases, leaving 16 bases between them.

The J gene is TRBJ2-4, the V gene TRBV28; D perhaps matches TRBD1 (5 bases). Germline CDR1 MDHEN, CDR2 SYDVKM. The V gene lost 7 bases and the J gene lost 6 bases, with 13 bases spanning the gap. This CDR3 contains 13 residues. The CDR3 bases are TGTGCCAGCACCCCCCGACAGCTAAACATTCAGTACTTC. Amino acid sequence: CASTPRQLNIQYF.

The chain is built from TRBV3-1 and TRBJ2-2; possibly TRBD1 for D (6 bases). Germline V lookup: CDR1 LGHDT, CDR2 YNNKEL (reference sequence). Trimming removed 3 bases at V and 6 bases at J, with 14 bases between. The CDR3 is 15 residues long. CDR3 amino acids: CASSHELAGAGELFF. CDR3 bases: TGTGCCAGCAGCCACGAGCTAGCAGGGGCCGGGGAGCTGTTTTTT.

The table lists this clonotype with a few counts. The CDR3: CSVEFDQGPYGYTF. DNA for the CDR3: TGCAGCGTAGAATTTGACCAGGGGCCCTATGGCTACACCTTC. The chain employs TRBV29-1 and TRBJ1-2; TRBD1 might be the D (6 bases). Germline V gene sequence: CDR1 SQVTM, CDR2 ANQGSEA. This CDR3 is 14 amino acids long. The V and J ends lost 6 bases and 4 bases respectively, with 18 bases between them.

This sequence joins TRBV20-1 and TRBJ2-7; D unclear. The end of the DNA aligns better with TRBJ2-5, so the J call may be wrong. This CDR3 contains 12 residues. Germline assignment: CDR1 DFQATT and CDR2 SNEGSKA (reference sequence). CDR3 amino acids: CSASSRVETQYF. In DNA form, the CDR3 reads TGCAGTGCTAGTTCAAGGGTAGAGACCCAGTACTTC.

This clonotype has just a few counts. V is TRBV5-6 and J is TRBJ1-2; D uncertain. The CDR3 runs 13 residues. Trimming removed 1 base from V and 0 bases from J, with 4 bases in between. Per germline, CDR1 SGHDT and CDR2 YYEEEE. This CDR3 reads CASSLISNYGYTF. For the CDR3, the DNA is TGTGCCAGCAGCTTGATATCTAACTATGGCTACACCTTC.

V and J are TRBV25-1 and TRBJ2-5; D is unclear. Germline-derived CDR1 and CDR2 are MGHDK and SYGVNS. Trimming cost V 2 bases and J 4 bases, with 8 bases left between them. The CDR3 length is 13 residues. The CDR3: CASSELGRETQYF. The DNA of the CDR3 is TGTGCCAGCAGTGAACTAGGTAGAGAGACCCAGTACTTC.

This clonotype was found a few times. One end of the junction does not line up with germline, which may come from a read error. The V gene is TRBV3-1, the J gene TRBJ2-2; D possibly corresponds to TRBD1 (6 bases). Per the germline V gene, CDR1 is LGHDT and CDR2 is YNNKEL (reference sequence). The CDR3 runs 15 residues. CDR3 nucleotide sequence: TGTGCCAGCAGCCAAGTACAGGGTGGCACCGGGGAGCTGCTTTTT. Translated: CASSQVQGGTGELLF.

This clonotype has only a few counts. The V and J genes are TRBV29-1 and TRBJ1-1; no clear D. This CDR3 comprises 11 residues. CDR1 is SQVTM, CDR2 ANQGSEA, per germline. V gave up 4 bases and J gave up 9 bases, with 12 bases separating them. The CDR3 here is CSVGSQRKAFF. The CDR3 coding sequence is TGCAGCGTTGGATCCCAAAGGAAAGCTTTCTTT.

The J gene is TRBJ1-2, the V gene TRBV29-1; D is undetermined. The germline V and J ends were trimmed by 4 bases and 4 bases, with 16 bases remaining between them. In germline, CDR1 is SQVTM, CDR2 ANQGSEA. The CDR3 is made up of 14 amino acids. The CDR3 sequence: CSVGSPYGSYGYTF. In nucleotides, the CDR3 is TGCAGCGTTGGATCCCCCTACGGCTCCTATGGCTACACCTTC.

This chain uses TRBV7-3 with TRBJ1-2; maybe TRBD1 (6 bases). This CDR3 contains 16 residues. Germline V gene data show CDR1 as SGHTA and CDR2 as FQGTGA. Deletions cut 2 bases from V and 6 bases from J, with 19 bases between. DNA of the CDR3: TGTGCCAGCAGCTTATATCCCCGAGGAGAGGGGGATGGCTACACCTTC. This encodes CASSLYPRGEGDGYTF.

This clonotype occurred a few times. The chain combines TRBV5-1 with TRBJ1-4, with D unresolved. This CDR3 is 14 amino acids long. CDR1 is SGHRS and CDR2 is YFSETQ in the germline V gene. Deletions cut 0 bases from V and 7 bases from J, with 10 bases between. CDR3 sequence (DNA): TGCGCCAGCAGCTTGGGAGGCTGGAGTGAAAAACTGTTTTTT. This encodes CASSLGGWSEKLFF.

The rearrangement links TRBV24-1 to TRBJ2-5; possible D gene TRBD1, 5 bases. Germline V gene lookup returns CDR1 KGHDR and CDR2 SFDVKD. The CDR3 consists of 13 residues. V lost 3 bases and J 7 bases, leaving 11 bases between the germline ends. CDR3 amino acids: CATSDKGLVTQYF. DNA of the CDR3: TGTGCCACCAGTGATAAGGGGCTAGTGACCCAGTACTTC.

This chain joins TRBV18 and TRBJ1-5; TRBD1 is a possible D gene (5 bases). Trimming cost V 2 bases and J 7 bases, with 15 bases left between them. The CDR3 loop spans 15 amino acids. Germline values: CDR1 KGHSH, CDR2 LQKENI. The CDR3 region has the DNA TGTGCCAGCTCACCAGAGCAGGGAAAAGGCCAGCCCCAGCATTTT. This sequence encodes CASSPEQGKGQPQHF.